This entry is about one T cell receptor (beta chain). The age range of participants was roughly 18 to 90 years, with residence in about 25 US areas. In Cohort 3, a recovered donor had either two negative PCRs, clearance, or symptom resolution. Per the original methods: Cell counts per sample came from amplifying reference gene primers. Method: immunoSEQ multiplex PCR; TCRdb's copy keeps in-frame clones and lacks some. For V, J and clone size, that table is used; D and trimming come from the DNA. Of more than 250,000 clones detected, about 90% appear once; the ten largest clones hold approximately 5.3%. This entry comes from a study of blood T cell repertoires in COVID-19. Study details: PBMCs, B-cell-depleted T cells, or T cells were the source of the cDNA or gDNA that made up the material.

The V end lost 7 bases, the J end lost 0 bases, and 10 bases lay between the germline ends. This CDR3 region has 15 residues. Germline CDR1 is MNHEY and CDR2 is SVGAGI. The receptor's source is a woman aged 25 to 39 who had recovered from COVID-19. Sequencing was performed on PBMCs or T cells enriched from blood (not recorded which). The rearrangement joins TRBV6-5 to TRBJ1-6, with D possibly being TRBD1 (5 bases). The CDR3 here is CASKPDSSYNSPLHF. CDR3 in DNA: TGTGCCAGCAAACCAGACAGCTCCTATAATTCACCCCTCCACTTT.